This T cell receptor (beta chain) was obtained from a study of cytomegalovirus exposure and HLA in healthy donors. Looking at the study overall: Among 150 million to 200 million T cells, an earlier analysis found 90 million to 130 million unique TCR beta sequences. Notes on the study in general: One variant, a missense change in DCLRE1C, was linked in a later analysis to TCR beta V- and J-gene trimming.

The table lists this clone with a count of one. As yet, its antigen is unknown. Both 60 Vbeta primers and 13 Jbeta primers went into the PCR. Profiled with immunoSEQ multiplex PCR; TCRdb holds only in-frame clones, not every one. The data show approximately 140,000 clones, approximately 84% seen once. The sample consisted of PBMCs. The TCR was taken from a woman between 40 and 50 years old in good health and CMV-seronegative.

The CDR3 here is CASRSEAGGRGYTF. The CDR3 region has the DNA TGTGCCAGCAGGTCTGAAGCAGGGGGCAGGGGCTACACCTTC. V is TRBV28 and J is TRBJ1-2; 8 bases map to TRBD1. V trimming: 6 bases; J trimming: 8 bases; junction bases outside the gene matches: 11. Per the germline V gene, CDR1 is MDHEN and CDR2 is SYDVKM. CDR3 length: 14 amino acids.